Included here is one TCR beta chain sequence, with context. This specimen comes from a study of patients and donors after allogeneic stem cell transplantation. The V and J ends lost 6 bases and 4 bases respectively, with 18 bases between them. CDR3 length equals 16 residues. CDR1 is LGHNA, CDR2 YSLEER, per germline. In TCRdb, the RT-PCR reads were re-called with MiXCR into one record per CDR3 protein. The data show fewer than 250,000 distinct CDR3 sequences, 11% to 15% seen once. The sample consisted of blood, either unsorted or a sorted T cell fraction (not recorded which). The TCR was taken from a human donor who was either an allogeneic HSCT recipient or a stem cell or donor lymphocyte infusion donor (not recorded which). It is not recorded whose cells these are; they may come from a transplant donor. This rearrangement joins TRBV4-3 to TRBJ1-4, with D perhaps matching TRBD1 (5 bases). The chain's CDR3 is CASRTNWGSLNEKLFF. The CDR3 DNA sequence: TGCGCCAGCAGAACGAATTGGGGGTCCCTTAATGAAAAACTGTTTTTT.